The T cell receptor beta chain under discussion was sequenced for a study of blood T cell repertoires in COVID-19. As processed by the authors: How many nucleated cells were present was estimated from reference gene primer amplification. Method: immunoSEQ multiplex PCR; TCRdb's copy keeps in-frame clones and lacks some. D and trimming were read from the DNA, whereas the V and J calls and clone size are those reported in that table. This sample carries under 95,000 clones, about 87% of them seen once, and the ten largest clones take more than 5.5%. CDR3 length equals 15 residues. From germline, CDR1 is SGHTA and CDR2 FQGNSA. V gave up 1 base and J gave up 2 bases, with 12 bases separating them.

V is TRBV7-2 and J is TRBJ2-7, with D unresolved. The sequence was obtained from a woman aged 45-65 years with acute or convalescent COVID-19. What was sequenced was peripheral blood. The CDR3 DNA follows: TGTGCCAGCAGCTTAGTTTACCTTCCGGCCTACGAGCAGTACTTC. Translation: CASSLVYLPAYEQYF.